The clone carrying this T cell receptor beta chain was found once. CDR1 and CDR2 from the germline V gene are LNHDA and SQIVND (reference sequence). The CDR3 totals 17 residues. V lost 1 base, J lost 0 bases, and 10 bases lay in between. RNA transcripts were the template for amplifying TCR beta CDR3 regions. Carried out on the TCR CDR3, a first-round RT-PCR used the HTBI primer set. TCRdb reanalysed the multiplex PCR reads using MiXCR and keeps one entry per CDR3 protein. The data contain some 350,000 distinct CDR3 sequences, roughly 13% of them seen just once; the ten biggest clones take up roughly 35%. This sample stems from a study of T cells in Graves' hyperthyroidism and ophthalmopathy. Ophthalmopathy cases met thresholds of Clinical Activity Score at least 3, NOSPECS grade at least 4 and duration under 3 months. Uncontrolled infection, other autoimmune disease, pregnancy and lactation each barred patients from inclusion.

V usage is TRBV19 and J usage is TRBJ2-6; no definite D call. Sequenced: blood. The sequence came from a woman in her forties with Graves' ophthalmopathy. CDR3 in DNA: TGTGCCAGTAGTATAGTACCGGCGGCCTCTGGGGCCAACGTCCTGACTTTC. This codes for CASSIVPAASGANVLTF.